Included here is one TCR beta chain sequence, with context. CDR1 and CDR2 from the germline V gene are ENHRY and SYGVKD. The trim removed 6 bases at V and 0 bases at J, leaving 15 bases unmatched. This CDR3 is 18 amino acids long. This entry is derived from a study of blood T cell repertoires in COVID-19. Study in general: The United States, Italy and Spain were the sources of the acute and convalescent COVID-19 samples.

Source study methods: Amplification of reference gene primers was used by the study to estimate nucleated cell counts. The table came from immunoSEQ multiplex PCR; TCRdb's copy has only in-frame clones and leaves some out. V, J and clone size were drawn from that table, and D and trimming were deduced from the DNA. The sample lists about 65,000 clones; approximately 93% were seen once. The receptor was derived from a man aged 70 or older with active COVID-19. Input material: peripheral blood. The rearrangement links TRBV10-3 to TRBJ1-1; TRBD1 matches 8 bases. CDR3: CAISRVTLGQALNTEAFF. In DNA, the CDR3 is TGTGCCATCAGCCGCGTAACCTTGGGACAGGCCTTGAACACTGAAGCTTTCTTT.